This T cell receptor (beta chain) was captured in a study of monozygotic twins with inflammatory bowel disease. Whole-study findings and limits: Versus healthy twins, IBD patients showed fewer clonotypes shared with others, especially with disease activity.

About this clonotype itself: Its specificity is unknown.

TCRalpha and TCRbeta cDNA was put through two nested PCRs of approximately 17 and 9 cycles. From the 5' RACE reads, TCRdb lists one entry per CDR3 protein and no DNA. Here the sample table reports 300,000 to 400,000 distinct CDR3 sequences. Germline CDR1 SGHDT, CDR2 YYEEEE. The CDR3 runs 13 residues. This chain uses TRBV5-6 with TRBJ1-2; the TCRdb call, TRBD1, lacks DNA for checking. The receptor was isolated from a human donor with ulcerative colitis or Crohn's disease, or a healthy co-twin of an affected twin (not recorded which). Sequencing used blood. The CDR3 reads CASTGWDRRGYTF.